The next 19 T cell receptor beta chains were all read from a single sample in a study of blood T cell repertoires in COVID-19. The protocol was immunoSEQ multiplex PCR, while the TCRdb copy is restricted to in-frame clones and leaves out a portion. The profile shows 100,000 to 150,000 clones, 85% of them singletons. Material: peripheral blood. The receptors were gathered from a woman older than 75 with acute or convalescent COVID-19.

This chain connects TRBV7-9 to TRBJ2-5; TRBD2 matches at 7 bases. V shed 1 base, J shed 3 bases, and the junction held 2 bases outside the gene matches. CDR1 is SEHNR and CDR2 is FQNEAQ in the germline V gene (reference sequence). The CDR3 has 14 amino acids. The CDR3 coding sequence is TGTGCCAGCAGCTTAGGTCTAGCGGAAGAGACCCAGTACTTC. It codes for CASSLGLAEETQYF.

This clone has just one count. This chain uses TRBV5-1 with TRBJ1-1; a weak D match, TRBD1 (6 bases). The CDR3 is 13 residues long. The V gene's germline CDR1 is SGHRS and CDR2 YFSETQ. V was shortened by 4 bases and J by 8 bases, with 15 bases between the two germline ends. CDR3 coding DNA: TGCGCCAGCAGCCCGATGGACAGCTGGGAAGCTTTCTTT. Translated, it gives CASSPMDSWEAFF.

The genes are TRBV18 and TRBJ1-2, with unresolved D. This CDR3 comprises 15 residues. Germline CDR1 reads KGHSH; CDR2 reads LQKENI. Trimming took 5 bases from V and 4 from J, leaving 17 bases between them. The DNA for the CDR3 is TGTGCCAGCTCAAGGGAGGTATTAGGTTCCTATGGCTACACCTTC. Encoded protein: CASSREVLGSYGYTF.

V usage is TRBV6-5 and J usage is TRBJ2-1; 9 nucleotides agree with TRBD1. Germline values: CDR1 MNHEY, CDR2 SVGAGI. The CDR3 extends over 11 amino acids. The J segment lost 7 bases and the V segment lost 10 bases, leaving 2 bases of the junction unmatched. This CDR3 is CAMGQGNEQFF. For the CDR3, the DNA is TGTGCCATGGGACAGGGTAATGAGCAGTTCTTC.

The genes are TRBV18 and TRBJ1-1; D remains unclear. The CDR3 covers 13 residues. Between the trimmed V and J ends, which lost 6 bases and 4 bases, there was a span of 12 bases. CDR1 is KGHSH and CDR2 is LQKENI in the germline V gene. CDR3 DNA: TGTGCCAGCTCCAGAGAAAGGAGCACTGAAGCTTTCTTT. Amino acid sequence: CASSRERSTEAFF.

V usage is TRBV6-5 and J usage is TRBJ2-1, with D uncertain. The CDR3 length is 16 residues. With 1 base removed from V and 5 bases from J, the gap between germline ends came to 15 bases. CDR1 MNHEY and CDR2 SVGAGI come from the germline V gene. In DNA, the CDR3 is TGTGCCAGCAGTTACTATAGAACGACGGGTCACAATGAGCAGTTCTTC. Its protein is CASSYYRTTGHNEQFF.

J is TRBJ1-2 and V is TRBV28, with D unclear. Trimming took off 5 bases at V and 3 bases at J, with 10 bases between the two ends. The germline gives CDR1 MDHEN, CDR2 SYDVKM. There are 13 residues in the CDR3. CDR3 residues: CASSTMGDYGYTF. The CDR3 DNA sequence: TGTGCCAGCAGTACCATGGGCGACTATGGCTACACCTTC.

This sequence joins TRBV5-6 and TRBJ2-7; TRBD1 agrees at 7 bases. V was clipped by 4 bases and J by 5 bases; unmatched bases: 12. The germline V gene has CDR1 SGHDT and CDR2 YYEEEE. This CDR3 contains 15 residues. CDR3 nucleotide sequence: TGTGCCAGCAGCACCTACAGGGGTGGGTACCACGAGCAGTACGTC. Encoded protein: CASSTYRGGYHEQYV.

The gene calls are TRBV6-6 and TRBJ1-3, with unresolved D. This CDR3 has 14 amino acids. Germline CDR1 and CDR2: MNHNY and SVGAGI (reference sequence). The V end lost 7 bases, the J end lost 0 bases, and 10 bases lay between the germline ends. The CDR3 coding sequence is TGTGCCAGCACCGACTATAGCTCTGGAAACACCATATATTTT. Its translation is CASTDYSSGNTIYF.

V and J are TRBV7-3 and TRBJ1-1; tentatively, D is TRBD1 (5 bases). The germline V gene has CDR1 SGHTA and CDR2 FQGTGA. Deletions cut 2 bases from V and 1 base from J, with 8 bases between. The length of the CDR3 is 14 residues. DNA for the CDR3: TGTGCCAGCAGCTTACAGGGAGGGAACACTGAAGCTTTCTTT. It codes for CASSLQGGNTEAFF. Combining the CDR3 with reference TRBV7-3 and TRBJ1-1 gives the whole variable domain GAGVSQTPSNKVTEKGKYVELRCDPISGHTALYWYRQSLGQGPEFLIYFQGTGAADDSGLPNDRFFAVRPEGSVSTLKIQRTERGDSAVYLCASSLQGGNTEAFFGQGTRLTVV.

The CDR3 region is CASRLTGGNYGYTF. CDR3 in DNA: TGTGCCAGCAGGTTAACAGGGGGGAACTATGGCTACACCTTC. The rearrangement joins TRBV6-5 to TRBJ1-2, with 8 bases aligning to TRBD1. The V segment lost 6 bases and the J segment 2 bases; nucleotides outside the gene matches: 5. From germline, CDR1 is MNHEY and CDR2 SVGAGI. CDR3 length equals 14 residues.

This clone was observed a few times. V is TRBV19 and J is TRBJ1-6, with D tentatively TRBD1 (5 bases). Between the trimmed V and J ends, which lost 4 bases and 13 bases, there was a span of 17 bases. The germline V gene encodes CDR1 LNHDA and CDR2 SQIVND (reference sequence). CDR3 length equals 14 residues. CDR3 DNA sequence: TGTGCCAGTAGTAAGGAGGGGCCTAGAAACCCCCTCCACTTT. Its protein is CASSKEGPRNPLHF. Combining the CDR3 with reference TRBV19 and TRBJ1-6 gives the whole variable domain DGGITQSPKYLFRKEGQNVTLSCEQNLNHDAMYWYRQDPGQGLRLIYYSQIVNDFQKGDIAEGYSVSREKKESFPLTVTSAQKNPTAFYLCASSKEGPRNPLHFGNGTRLTVT.

This chain joins TRBV27 and TRBJ2-7, with TRBD1 matching 7 bases. The germline V gene has CDR1 MNHEY and CDR2 SMNVEV (reference sequence). The ends lost 3 bases at V and 3 bases at J; junction bases unmatched: 5. CDR3 size: 14 residues. The CDR3 DNA follows: TGTGCCAGCAGTTTCGGGGCAGGGGGCTACGAGCAGTACGTC. Protein product: CASSFGAGGYEQYV.

The V and J genes are TRBV27 and TRBJ1-6; 9 nucleotides agree with TRBD1. CDR3 size: 13 residues. J gave up 13 bases and V 3 bases, and 4 bases lay outside the gene matches. The V gene's germline CDR1 is MNHEY and CDR2 SMNVEV (reference sequence). The CDR3 spells CASSLGQGRPLHF. The CDR3 coding sequence is TGTGCCAGCAGTTTGGGACAGGGACGTCCCCTCCACTTT.

The rearrangement links TRBV29-1 to TRBJ1-2; TRBD1 matches at 9 bases. Looked up from germline, CDR1 is SQVTM and CDR2 is ANQGSEA. V was pared by 7 bases and J by 6 bases, with 6 bases of the junction left unmatched. The CDR3 is 12 amino acids. The CDR3 reads CSAKGQGNGYTF. In nucleotides, the CDR3 is TGCAGCGCTAAGGGACAGGGAAATGGCTACACCTTC. Based on the CDR3 plus reference TRBV29-1 and TRBJ1-2, the full variable domain is SAVISQKPSRDICQRGTSLTIQCQVDSQVTMMFWYRQQPGQSLTLIATANQGSEATYESGFVIDKFPISRPNLTFSTLTVSNMSPEDSSIYLCSAKGQGNGYTFGSGTRLTVV.

CDR3 in amino acids: CASSLGAVGSPLHF. The CDR3, as DNA: TGCGCCAGCAGCTTGGGGGCTGTCGGTTCACCCCTCCACTTT. This chain uses TRBV5-1 with TRBJ1-6; D is undetermined. This CDR3 region has 14 residues. V shed 0 bases and J shed 9 bases, with 10 bases lying between them. Germline V CDR1 and CDR2: SGHRS, YFSETQ.

This clone was seen more than once but under ten times. The J gene is TRBJ2-7, the V gene TRBV10-3; D perhaps matches TRBD1 (6 bases). This CDR3 has 14 amino acids. Per germline, CDR1 ENHRY and CDR2 SYGVKD. Trimming left V 11 bases short and J 2 bases short, with 19 bases between. The CDR3 DNA is TGTGCCCCATTGGGGGCGAGTCCCCCCTACGAGCAGTACGTC. Its translation: CAPLGASPPYEQYV.

The chain joins TRBV24-1 to TRBJ2-4; D is undetermined. V was clipped by 3 bases and J by 9 bases, with 5 bases between them. This CDR3 spans 11 amino acids. Germline CDR1 is KGHDR and CDR2 is SFDVKD. CDR3 coding DNA: TGTGCCACCAGTGATAGAGGCATTCAGTACTTC. Translation gives CATSDRGIQYF.

J is TRBJ1-2 and V is TRBV9; D is uncertain. CDR1 and CDR2 from the germline V gene are SGDLS and YYNGEE. CDR3 length: 14 residues. V lost 0 bases, J lost 7 bases, and 13 bases lay in between. This CDR3 reads CASSVGVGSGGYTF. CDR3 nucleotides: TGTGCCAGCAGCGTAGGGGTAGGGAGTGGTGGCTACACCTTC. Drawing the rest from reference TRBV9 and TRBJ1-2, the complete variable domain is DSGVTQTPKHLITATGQRVTLRCSPRSGDLSVYWYQQSLDQGLQFLIQYYNGEERAKGNILERFSAQQFPDLHSELNLSSLELGDSALYFCASSVGVGSGGYTFGSGTRLTVV.